This paragraph covers one T cell receptor (beta chain) sequence. As yet, its antigen is unknown. Germline V gives CDR1 SEHNR, CDR2 FQNEAQ (reference sequence). Deletions cut 5 bases from V and 3 bases from J, with 14 bases between. The CDR3 runs to 14 residues. The sample comes from a study of shared clonotypes between healthy human individuals. Study-level background: The cohort comprised a couple of women and three men. Their ages spanned 18 to 49 years.

TCRdb's copy holds only in-frame clones and misses some; the assay was immunoSEQ multiplex PCR. The data show about 1 million clones, roughly 80% seen once. General study findings and limits: What naive subsets generally showed was a larger estimated richness than memory subsets showed.

The sequenced sample consisted of memory CD4+ T cells sorted from blood. Subset of the sample: CD45RA-negative fraction. The V call is TRBV7-9, the J call TRBJ2-7, with unresolved D. The origin of this receptor is a young man in good health. The CDR3 nucleotides are TGTGCCAGCAGCCCAACAACGAGGAACTACGAGCAGTACTTC. Translating gives CASSPTTRNYEQYF.